Sequencing of this T cell receptor (beta chain) was carried out in a study of shared clonotypes between healthy human individuals. General study results and limits: Naive subsets usually exceeded memory subsets in estimated richness.

Remarks on this clone: Antigen: not known.

Sequencing used immunoSEQ multiplex PCR; TCRdb keeps in-frame clones, though not all of them. The sample contains fewer than 1.6 million clones, approximately 98.5% of which appear only once. Trimming cost V 1 base and J 5 bases, with 11 bases left between them. The V gene's germline CDR1 is SGHAT and CDR2 FQNNGV. The CDR3 spans 14 residues. Sequences were obtained from naive CD4+ T cells sorted from blood. Indicated subset: CD45RA+ positively selected. This receptor was identified in a man in his thirties or forties in good health. V gene TRBV11-2 combines with J gene TRBJ2-5, with D perhaps being TRBD1 or TRBD2 (5 bases each). CDR3 DNA sequence: TGTGCCAGCAGCTTAGGGGCCTGGGGGGAGACCCAGTACTTC. Translation: CASSLGAWGETQYF.